The clone carrying this TCR beta chain was picked up many times. The antigen remains undetermined. The data originate from a study of CD8 T cells in ankylosing spondylitis. Study observations and caveats: A TCR beta motif of eight highly homologous variants appeared characteristic of ankylosing spondylitis blood. CD8+ disease-linked clones were present at relatively low frequencies in blood. Researchers reportedly found disease-linked clones significantly enriched in matched ankylosing spondylitis synovial fluid.

TCRdb re-derived calls from the 5' RACE reads in MiXCR, one entry per CDR3 protein. Among approximately 140,000 distinct CDR3 sequences listed, around 9.7% were seen once. This CDR3 is built from 15 residues. CDR1 and CDR2 (germline): SGHRS, YFSETQ. The V gene lost 0 bases and the J gene lost 0 bases, with 9 bases spanning the gap. This sequence joins TRBV5-1 and TRBJ1-1; no clear D. The receptor comes from a male donor with ankylosing spondylitis or in good health (not recorded which). Sequencing was performed on blood, either unsorted or a sorted T cell fraction (not recorded which). The CDR3 reads CASSLVSELNTEAFF. In DNA form, the CDR3 reads TGCGCCAGCAGCTTGGTATCAGAGTTGAACACTGAAGCTTTCTTT.